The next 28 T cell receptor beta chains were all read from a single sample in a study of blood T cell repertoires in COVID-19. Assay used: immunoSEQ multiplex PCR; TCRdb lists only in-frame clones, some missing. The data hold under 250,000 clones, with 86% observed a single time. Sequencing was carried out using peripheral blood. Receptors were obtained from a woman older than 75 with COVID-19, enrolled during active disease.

CDR3 in DNA: TGTGCCAGCAGCCTGGGGGGACTAGCGACCCAGCAGGGGGCCCAGTACTTC. Encoded protein: CASSLGGLATQQGAQYF. V gene TRBV5-4 combines with J gene TRBJ2-5; 10 nucleotides line up with TRBD2. The germline V gene has CDR1 SGHNT and CDR2 YYREEE (reference sequence). There are 17 residues in the CDR3. V dropped 4 bases and J dropped 9; count of bases not matched to a gene: 18.

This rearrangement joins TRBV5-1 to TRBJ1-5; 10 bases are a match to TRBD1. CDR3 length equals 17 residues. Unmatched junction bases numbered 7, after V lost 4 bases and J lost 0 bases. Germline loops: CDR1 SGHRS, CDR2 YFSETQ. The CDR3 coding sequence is TGCGCCAGCAGCACGGGGACAGGGGCTTTTAGCAATCAGCCCCAGCATTTT. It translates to CASSTGTGAFSNQPQHF.

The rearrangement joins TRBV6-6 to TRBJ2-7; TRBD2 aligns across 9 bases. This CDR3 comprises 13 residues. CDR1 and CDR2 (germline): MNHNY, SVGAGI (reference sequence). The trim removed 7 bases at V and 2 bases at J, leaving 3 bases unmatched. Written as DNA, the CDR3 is TGTGCCAGCAAGCGGGGGGCCGCCTACGAGCAGTACGTC. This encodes CASKRGAAYEQYV.

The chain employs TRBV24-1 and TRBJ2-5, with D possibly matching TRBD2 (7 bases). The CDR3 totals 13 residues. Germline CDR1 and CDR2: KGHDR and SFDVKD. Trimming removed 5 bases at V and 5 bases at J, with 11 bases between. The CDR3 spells CATSGRGGETQYF. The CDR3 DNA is TGTGCCACCAGTGGCAGGGGAGGGGAGACCCAGTACTTC.

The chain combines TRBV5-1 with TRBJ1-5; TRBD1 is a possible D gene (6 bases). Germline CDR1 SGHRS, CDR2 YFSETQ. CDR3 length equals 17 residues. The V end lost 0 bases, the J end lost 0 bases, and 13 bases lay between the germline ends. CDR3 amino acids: CASSLDGQGYSNQPQHF. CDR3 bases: TGCGCCAGCAGCTTGGACGGTCAGGGGTATAGCAATCAGCCCCAGCATTTT.

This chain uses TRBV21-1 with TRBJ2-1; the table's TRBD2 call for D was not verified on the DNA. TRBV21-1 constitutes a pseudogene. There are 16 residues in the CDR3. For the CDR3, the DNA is TGTGCCAGCAGCAAAGACCGGGGGTTGGTGCGCAATGAGCAGTTCTTC. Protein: CASSKDRGLVRNEQFF.

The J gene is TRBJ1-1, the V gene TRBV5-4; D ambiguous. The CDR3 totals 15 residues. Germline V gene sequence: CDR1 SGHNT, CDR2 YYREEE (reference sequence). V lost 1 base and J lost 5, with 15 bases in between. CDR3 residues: CASSLSRRENTEAFF. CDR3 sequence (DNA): TGTGCCAGCAGCTTGTCCAGGAGGGAAAATACTGAAGCTTTCTTT.

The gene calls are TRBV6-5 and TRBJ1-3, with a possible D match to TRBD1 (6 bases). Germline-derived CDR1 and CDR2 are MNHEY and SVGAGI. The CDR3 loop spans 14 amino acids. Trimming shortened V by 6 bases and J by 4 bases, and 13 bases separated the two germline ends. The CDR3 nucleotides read TGTGCCAGCAGGGGAATACAGGGAGGAAACACCATATATTTT. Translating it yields CASRGIQGGNTIYF.

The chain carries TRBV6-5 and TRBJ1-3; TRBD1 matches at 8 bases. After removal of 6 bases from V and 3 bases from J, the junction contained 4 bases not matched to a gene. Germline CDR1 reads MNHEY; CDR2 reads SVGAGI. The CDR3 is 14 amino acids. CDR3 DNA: TGTGCCAGCAGGTCAGGGGGCATTGGAAACACCATATATTTT. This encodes CASRSGGIGNTIYF.

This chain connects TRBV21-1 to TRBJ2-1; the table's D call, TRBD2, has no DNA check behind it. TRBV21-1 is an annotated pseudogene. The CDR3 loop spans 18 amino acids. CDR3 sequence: CARRTSGGAELYNNEQFF. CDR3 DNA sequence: TGTGCCAGAAGAACTAGCGGGGGGGCCGAGCTATACAACAATGAGCAGTTCTTC.

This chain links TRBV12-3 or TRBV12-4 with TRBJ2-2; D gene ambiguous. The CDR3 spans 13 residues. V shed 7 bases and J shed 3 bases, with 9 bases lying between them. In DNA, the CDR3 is TGTGCCAGCAACTTCTTTCACACCGGGGAGCTGTTTTTT. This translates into CASNFFHTGELFF.

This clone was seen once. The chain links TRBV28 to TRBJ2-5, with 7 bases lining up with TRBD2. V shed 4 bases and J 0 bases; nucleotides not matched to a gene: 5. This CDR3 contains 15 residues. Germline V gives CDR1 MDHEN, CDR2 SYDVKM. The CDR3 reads CASSSSGMYQETQYF. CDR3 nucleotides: TGTGCCAGCAGTTCCAGCGGGATGTACCAAGAGACCCAGTACTTC.

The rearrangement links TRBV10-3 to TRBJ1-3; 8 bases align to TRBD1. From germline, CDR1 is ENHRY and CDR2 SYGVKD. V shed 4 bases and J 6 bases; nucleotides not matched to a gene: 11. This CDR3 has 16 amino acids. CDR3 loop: CAISASPGQVLNTIYF. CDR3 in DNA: TGTGCCATCAGTGCATCGCCGGGACAGGTCTTAAACACCATATATTTT.

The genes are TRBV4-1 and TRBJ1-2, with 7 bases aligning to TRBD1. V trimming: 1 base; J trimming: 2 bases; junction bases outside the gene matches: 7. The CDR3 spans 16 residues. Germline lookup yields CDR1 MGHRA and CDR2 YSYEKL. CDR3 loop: CASSQVPTGDNYGYTF. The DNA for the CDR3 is TGCGCCAGCAGCCAAGTACCCACAGGGGACAACTATGGCTACACCTTC.

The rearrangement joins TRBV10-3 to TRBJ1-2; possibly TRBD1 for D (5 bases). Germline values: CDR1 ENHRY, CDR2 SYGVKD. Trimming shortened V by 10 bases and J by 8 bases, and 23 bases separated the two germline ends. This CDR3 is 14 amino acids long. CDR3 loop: CATDTGQGNIGYTF. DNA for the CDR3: TGTGCCACCGACACTGGGCAGGGCAACATCGGCTACACCTTC.

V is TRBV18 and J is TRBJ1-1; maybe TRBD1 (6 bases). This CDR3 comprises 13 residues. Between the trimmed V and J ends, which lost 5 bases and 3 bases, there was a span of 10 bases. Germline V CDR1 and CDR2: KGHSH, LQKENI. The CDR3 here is CASSTGRDTEAFF. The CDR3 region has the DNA TGTGCCAGCTCAACAGGGCGGGACACTGAAGCTTTCTTT.

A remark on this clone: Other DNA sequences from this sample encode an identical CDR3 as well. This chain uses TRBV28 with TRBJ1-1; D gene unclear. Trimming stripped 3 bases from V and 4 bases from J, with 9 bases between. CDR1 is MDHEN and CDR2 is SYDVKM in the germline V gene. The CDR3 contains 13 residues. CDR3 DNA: TGTGCCAGCAGTTTTCACGGAGGCACTGAAGCTTTCTTT. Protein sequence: CASSFHGGTEAFF.

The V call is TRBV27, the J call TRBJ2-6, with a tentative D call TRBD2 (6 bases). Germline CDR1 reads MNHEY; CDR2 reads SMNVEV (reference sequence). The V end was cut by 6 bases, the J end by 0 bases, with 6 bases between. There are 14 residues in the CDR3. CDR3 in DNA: TGTGCCAGCAGCGGGAGCTCTGGGGCCAACGTCCTGACTTTC. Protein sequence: CASSGSSGANVLTF.

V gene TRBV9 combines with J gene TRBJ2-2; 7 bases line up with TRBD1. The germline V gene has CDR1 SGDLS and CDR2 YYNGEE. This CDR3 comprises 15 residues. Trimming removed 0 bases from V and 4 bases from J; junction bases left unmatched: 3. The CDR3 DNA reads TGTGCCAGCAGCGTAGGTCCAGGGGGCACCGGGGAGCTGTTTTTT. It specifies CASSVGPGGTGELFF. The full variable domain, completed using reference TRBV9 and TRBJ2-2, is DSGVTQTPKHLITATGQRVTLRCSPRSGDLSVYWYQQSLDQGLQFLIQYYNGEERAKGNILERFSAQQFPDLHSELNLSSLELGDSALYFCASSVGPGGTGELFFGEGSRLTVL.

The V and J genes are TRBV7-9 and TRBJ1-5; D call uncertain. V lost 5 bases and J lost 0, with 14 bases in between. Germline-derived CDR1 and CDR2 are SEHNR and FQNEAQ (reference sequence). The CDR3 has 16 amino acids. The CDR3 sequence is CASSLGYGNSNQPQHF. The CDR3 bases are TGTGCCAGCAGCCTAGGATATGGCAATAGCAATCAGCCCCAGCATTTT.

CDR3 region: CASSQTSRNTGELFF. CDR3 nucleotide sequence: TGTGCCAGCAGCCAAACTAGCCGAAACACCGGGGAGCTGTTTTTT. The rearrangement joins TRBV3-1 (or the pseudogene TRBV3-2) to TRBJ2-2; D is perhaps TRBD2 (6 bases). CDR1 LGHDT and CDR2 YNNKEL come from the germline V gene (reference sequence). CDR3 size: 15 residues. With 2 bases removed from V and 2 bases from J, the gap between germline ends came to 9 bases.

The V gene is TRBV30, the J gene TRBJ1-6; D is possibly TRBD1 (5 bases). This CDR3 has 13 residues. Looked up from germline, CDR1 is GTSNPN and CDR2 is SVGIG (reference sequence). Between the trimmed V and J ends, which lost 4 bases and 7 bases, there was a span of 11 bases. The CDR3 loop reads CAWMAQVNSPLHF. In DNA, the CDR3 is TGTGCCTGGATGGCACAGGTGAATTCACCCCTCCACTTT.

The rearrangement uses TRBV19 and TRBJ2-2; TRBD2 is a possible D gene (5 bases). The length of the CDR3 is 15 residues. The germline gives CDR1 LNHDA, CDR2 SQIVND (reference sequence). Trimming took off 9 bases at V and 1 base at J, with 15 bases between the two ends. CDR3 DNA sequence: TGTGCCAGCTCGCCCGGACTCCAGAACACCGGGGAGCTGTTTTTT. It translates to CASSPGLQNTGELFF.

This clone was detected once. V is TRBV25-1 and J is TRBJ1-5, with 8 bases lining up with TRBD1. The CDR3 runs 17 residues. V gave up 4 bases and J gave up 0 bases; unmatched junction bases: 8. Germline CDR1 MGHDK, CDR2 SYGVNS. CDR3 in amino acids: CASSGGTGVYSNQPQHF. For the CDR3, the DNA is TGTGCCAGCAGTGGCGGGACAGGCGTATATAGCAATCAGCCCCAGCATTTT.

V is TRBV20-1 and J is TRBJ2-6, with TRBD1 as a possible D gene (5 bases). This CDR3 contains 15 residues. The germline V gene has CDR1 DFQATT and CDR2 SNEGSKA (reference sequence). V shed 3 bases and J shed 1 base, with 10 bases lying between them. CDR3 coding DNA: TGCAGTGCTAGTATCTCAGGGTCTGGGGCCAACGTCCTGACTTTC. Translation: CSASISGSGANVLTF.

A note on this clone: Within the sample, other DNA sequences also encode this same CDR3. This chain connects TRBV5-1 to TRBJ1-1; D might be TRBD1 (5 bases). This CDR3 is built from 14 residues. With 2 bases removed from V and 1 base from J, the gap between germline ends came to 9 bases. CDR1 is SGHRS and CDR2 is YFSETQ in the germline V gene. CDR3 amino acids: CASSFQGGNTEAFF. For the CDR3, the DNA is TGCGCCAGCAGCTTCCAGGGAGGGAACACTGAAGCTTTCTTT.

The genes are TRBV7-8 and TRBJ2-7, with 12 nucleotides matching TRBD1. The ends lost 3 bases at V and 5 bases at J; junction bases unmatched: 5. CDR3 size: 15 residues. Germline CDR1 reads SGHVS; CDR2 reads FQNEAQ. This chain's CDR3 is CASSFGTGGRNEQYF. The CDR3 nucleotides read TGTGCCAGCAGCTTTGGGACAGGGGGCCGCAACGAGCAGTACTTC. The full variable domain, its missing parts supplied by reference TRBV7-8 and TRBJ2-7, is GAGVSQSPRYKVAKRGQDVALRCDPISGHVSLFWYQQALGQGPEFLTYFQNEAQLDKSGLPSDRFFAERPEGSVSTLKIQRTQQEDSAVYLCASSFGTGGRNEQYFGPGTRLTVT.

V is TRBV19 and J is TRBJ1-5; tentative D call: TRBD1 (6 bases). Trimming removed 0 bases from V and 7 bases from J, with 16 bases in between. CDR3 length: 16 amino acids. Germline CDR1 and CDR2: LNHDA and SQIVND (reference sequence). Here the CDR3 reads CASSIDPGTSGQPQHF. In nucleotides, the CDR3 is TGTGCCAGTAGTATAGATCCAGGGACATCTGGACAGCCCCAGCATTTT.